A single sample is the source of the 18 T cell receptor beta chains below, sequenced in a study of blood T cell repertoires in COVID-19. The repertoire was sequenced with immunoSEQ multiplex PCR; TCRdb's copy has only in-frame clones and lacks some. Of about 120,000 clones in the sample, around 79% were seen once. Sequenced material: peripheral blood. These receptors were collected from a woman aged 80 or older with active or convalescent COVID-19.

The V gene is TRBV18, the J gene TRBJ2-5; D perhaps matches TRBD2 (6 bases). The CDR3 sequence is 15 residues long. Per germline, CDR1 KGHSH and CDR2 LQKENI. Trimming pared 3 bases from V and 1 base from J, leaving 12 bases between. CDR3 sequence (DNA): TGTGCCAGCTCACCCAATAGCGGCGTCCAAGAGACCCAGTACTTC. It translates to CASSPNSGVQETQYF.

CDR3 sequence: CSVESHLTGGSGYTF. The CDR3 nucleotides read TGCAGCGTCGAATCCCACTTGACAGGGGGCAGCGGCTACACCTTC. This rearrangement joins TRBV29-1 to TRBJ1-2; 10 positions agree with TRBD1. From germline, CDR1 is SQVTM and CDR2 ANQGSEA. The CDR3 consists of 15 residues. V gave up 6 bases and J gave up 8 bases; unmatched junction bases: 15.

The CDR3 is CASSSGGGGNTEAFF. In DNA form, the CDR3 reads TGCGCCAGCAGCTCTGGGGGCGGCGGGAACACTGAAGCTTTCTTT. This chain connects TRBV5-1 to TRBJ1-1; D perhaps matches TRBD1 (6 bases). Trimming pared 3 bases from V and 1 base from J, leaving 13 bases between. CDR1 and CDR2 from the germline V gene are SGHRS and YFSETQ. The CDR3 totals 15 residues. Together with reference TRBV5-1 and TRBJ1-1, the CDR3 gives the full variable domain: KAGVTQTPRYLIKTRGQQVTLSCSPISGHRSVSWYQQTPGQGLQFLFEYFSETQRNKGNFPGRFSGRQFSNSRSEMNVSTLELGDSALYLCASSSGGGGNTEAFFGQGTRLTVV.

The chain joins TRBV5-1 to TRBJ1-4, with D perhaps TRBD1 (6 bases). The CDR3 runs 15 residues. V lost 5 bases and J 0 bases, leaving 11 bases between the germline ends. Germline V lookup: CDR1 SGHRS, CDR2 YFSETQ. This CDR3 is CASSGQGSTNEKLFF. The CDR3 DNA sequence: TGCGCCAGCAGTGGGCAGGGGTCAACTAATGAAAAACTGTTTTTT.

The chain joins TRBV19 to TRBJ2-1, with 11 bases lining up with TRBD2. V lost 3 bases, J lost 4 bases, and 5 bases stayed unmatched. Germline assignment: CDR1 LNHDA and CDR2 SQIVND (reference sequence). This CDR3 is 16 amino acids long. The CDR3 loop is CASSMAPSGGYNEQFF. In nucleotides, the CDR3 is TGTGCCAGTAGTATGGCCCCTAGCGGGGGGTACAATGAGCAGTTCTTC.

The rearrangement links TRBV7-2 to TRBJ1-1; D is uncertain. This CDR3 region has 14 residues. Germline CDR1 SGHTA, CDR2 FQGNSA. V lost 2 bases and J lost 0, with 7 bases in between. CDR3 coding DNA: TGTGCCAGCAGCTTAAGACAACTGAACACTGAAGCTTTCTTT. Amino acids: CASSLRQLNTEAFF.

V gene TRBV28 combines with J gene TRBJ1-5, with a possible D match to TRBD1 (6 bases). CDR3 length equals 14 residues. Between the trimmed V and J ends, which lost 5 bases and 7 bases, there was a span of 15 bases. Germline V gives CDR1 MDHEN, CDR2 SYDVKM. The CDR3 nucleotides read TGTGCCAGCAGTCACCACAGGGCAGGGCAGCCCCAGCATTTT. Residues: CASSHHRAGQPQHF.

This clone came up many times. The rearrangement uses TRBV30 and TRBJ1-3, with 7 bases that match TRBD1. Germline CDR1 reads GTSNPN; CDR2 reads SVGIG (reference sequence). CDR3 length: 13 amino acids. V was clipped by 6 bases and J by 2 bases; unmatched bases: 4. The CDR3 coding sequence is TGTGCCTGTGGACAGGTTCCTGGAAACACCATATATTTT. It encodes CACGQVPGNTIYF.

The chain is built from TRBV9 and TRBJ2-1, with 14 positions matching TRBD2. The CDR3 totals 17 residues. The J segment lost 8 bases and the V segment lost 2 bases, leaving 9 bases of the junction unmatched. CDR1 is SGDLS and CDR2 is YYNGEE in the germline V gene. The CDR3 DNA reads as TGTGCCAGCAGCGTGGGGACTAGCGGGAGTGTAGGCGATGAGCAGTTCTTC. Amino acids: CASSVGTSGSVGDEQFF.

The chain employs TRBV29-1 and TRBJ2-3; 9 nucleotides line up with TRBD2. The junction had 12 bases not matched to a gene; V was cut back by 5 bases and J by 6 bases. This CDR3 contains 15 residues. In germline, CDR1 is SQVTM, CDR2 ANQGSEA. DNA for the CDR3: TGCAGCGTTATCGGACTAGCGCACTCGCCTGATACGCAGTATTTT. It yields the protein CSVIGLAHSPDTQYF.

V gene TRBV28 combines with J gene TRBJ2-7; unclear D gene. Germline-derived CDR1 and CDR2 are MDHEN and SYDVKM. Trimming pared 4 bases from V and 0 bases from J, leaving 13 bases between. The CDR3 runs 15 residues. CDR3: CASSSVGQSSYEQYF. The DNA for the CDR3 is TGTGCCAGCAGTTCCGTGGGCCAAAGCTCCTACGAGCAGTACTTC.

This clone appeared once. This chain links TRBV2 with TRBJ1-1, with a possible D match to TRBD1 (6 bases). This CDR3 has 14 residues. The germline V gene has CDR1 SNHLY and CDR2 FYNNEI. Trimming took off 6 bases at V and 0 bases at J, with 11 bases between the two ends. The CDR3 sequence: CASSPWTVNTEAFF. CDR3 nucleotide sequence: TGTGCCAGCAGCCCCTGGACAGTGAACACTGAAGCTTTCTTT. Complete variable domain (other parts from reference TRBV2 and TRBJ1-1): EPEVTQTPSHQVTQMGQEVILRCVPISNHLYFYWYRQILGQKVEFLVSFYNNEISEKSEIFDDQFSVERPDGSNFTLKIRSTKLEDSAMYFCASSPWTVNTEAFFGQGTRLTVV.

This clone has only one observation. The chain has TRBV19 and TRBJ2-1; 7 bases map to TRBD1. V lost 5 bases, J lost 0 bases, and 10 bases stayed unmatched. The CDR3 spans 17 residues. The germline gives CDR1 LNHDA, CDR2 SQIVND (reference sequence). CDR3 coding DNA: TGTGCCAGTAGTCGGATGCGACAGGGAAGCTCCTACAATGAGCAGTTCTTC. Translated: CASSRMRQGSSYNEQFF.

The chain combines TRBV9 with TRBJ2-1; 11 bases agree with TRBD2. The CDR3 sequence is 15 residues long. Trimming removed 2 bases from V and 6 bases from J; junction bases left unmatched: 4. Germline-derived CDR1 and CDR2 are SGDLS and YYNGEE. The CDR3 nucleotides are TGTGCCAGCAGCGTCGGAGGGACTAGCGGCAATGAGCAGTTCTTC. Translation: CASSVGGTSGNEQFF.

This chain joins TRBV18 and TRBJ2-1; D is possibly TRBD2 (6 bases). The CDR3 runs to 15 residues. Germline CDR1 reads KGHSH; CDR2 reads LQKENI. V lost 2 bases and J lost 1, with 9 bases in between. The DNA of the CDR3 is TGTGCCAGCTCACCAATGACTAGTTCCTACAATGAGCAGTTCTTC. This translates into CASSPMTSSYNEQFF.

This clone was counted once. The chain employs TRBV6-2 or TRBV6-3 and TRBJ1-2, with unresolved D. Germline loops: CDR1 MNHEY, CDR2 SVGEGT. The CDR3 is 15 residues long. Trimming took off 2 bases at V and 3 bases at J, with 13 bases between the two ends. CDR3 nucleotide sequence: TGTGCCAGCAGTTACACGAGCTTCGGGGACTATGGCTACACCTTC. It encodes CASSYTSFGDYGYTF.

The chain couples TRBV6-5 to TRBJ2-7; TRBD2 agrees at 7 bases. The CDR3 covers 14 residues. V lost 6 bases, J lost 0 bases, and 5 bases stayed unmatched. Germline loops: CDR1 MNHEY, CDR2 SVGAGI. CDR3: CASSGEGSSYEQYF. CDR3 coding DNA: TGTGCCAGCAGCGGGGAGGGAAGCTCCTACGAGCAGTACTTC.

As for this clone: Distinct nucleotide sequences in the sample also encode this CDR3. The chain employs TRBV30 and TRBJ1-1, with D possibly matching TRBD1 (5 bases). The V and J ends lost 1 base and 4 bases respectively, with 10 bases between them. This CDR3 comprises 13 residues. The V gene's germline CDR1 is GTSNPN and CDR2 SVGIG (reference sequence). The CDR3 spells CAWSGQGGTEAFF. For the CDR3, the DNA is TGTGCCTGGAGTGGGCAGGGAGGCACTGAAGCTTTCTTT. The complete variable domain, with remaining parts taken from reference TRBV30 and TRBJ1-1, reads SQTIHQWPATLVQPVGSPLSLECTVEGTSNPNLYWYRQAAGRGLQLLFYSVGIGQISSEVPQNLSASRPQDRQFILSSKKLLLSDSGFYLCAWSGQGGTEAFFGQGTRLTVV.